This is a list of T cell receptor beta chains from one sample in a study of response to subunit inactivated influenza vaccine. TCRdb processed the RT-PCR reads anew with MiXCR; each CDR3 protein has one entry. This sample has roughly 710,000 distinct CDR3 sequences, with 12% to 15% found just once. The source was PBMCs from blood, collected about 14 days before vaccination. The receptors stem from a man in his fifties or sixties who received an inactivated influenza vaccine. Each CDR3 is given with its conserved first and last residue. The D gene is left open where the match is weak. Clone size is stated in some rows and not others, as once, few, many or a class when expanded.

clone_size	v_call	j_call	d_call	cdr3_nt	cdr3_aa
few	TRBV20-1	TRBJ2-7	-	TGCAGTGCCGGATATGCGGGGCCCCGAGGGGAGCAGTACTTC	CSAGYAGPRGEQYF
few	TRBV7-2	TRBJ1-6	-	TGTGCCAGCAGTAAGCAGGGGTCGGATAATTCACCCCTCCACTTT	CASSKQGSDNSPLHF
-	TRBV6-6	TRBJ2-1	-	TGTGCCAGCAGTTCCATCGTAGCGCGGGGATCCTACAATGAGCAGTTCTTC	CASSSIVARGSYNEQFF
few	TRBV5-1	TRBJ2-1	TRBD1	TGCGCCAGCAGCGCCCGGGACAGGGGGCCGAGCTCCTACAATGAGCAGTTCTTC	CASSARDRGPSSYNEQFF
few	TRBV6-5	TRBJ2-1	-	TGTGCCAGCAGTTCTGAGGGTTCAAATGAGCAGTTCTTC	CASSSEGSNEQFF
few	TRBV15	TRBJ1-1	-	TGTGCCACCAGCAGAGATCAGGCAGGGCGGGCTTTCTTT	CATSRDQAGRAFF
-	TRBV6-2/TRBV6-3	TRBJ1-1	TRBD1	TGTGCCAGCAGAGGGACAGGGGGACTTGAAGCTTTCTTT	CASRGTGGLEAFF
-	TRBV7-2	TRBJ2-5	TRBD2	TGTGCCAGCAGCCTTGGGGGGACTAGTTTTACCGGGACCCAGTACTTC	CASSLGGTSFTGTQYF
few	TRBV11-2	TRBJ1-2	TRBD1	TGTGCCAGCAGCTTAGGAGCGGACAGGGTGGTCGGCTACACCTTC	CASSLGADRVVGYTF
few	TRBV4-3	TRBJ1-3	-	TGCGCCAGCAGCCAAGATCGTTACAGGACAGAAGGAAACACCATATATTTT	CASSQDRYRTEGNTIYF
-	TRBV7-8	TRBJ2-5	-	TGTGCCAGCAGCCCACCCACAGTGGCGGGCGAGACCCAGTACTTC	CASSPPTVAGETQYF
few	TRBV12-3/TRBV12-4	TRBJ2-7	-	TGTGCCAGCAGTTTGAACGTAGCGGAGTACGAGCAGTACTTC	CASSLNVAEYEQYF
-	TRBV3-1	TRBJ2-5	-	TGTGCCAGCAGCCAAGAAGGGTACAGCCAAGAGACCCAGTACTTC	CASSQEGYSQETQYF
few	TRBV13	TRBJ1-4	-	TGTGCCAGCAGCTTAGTGTCATCTCGGCGTGAAAAACTGTTTTTT	CASSLVSSRREKLFF
few	TRBV19	TRBJ1-2	TRBD1	TGTGCCAGTAATACAGGGGGCGCTGACTATGGCTACACCTTC	CASNTGGADYGYTF
few	TRBV2	TRBJ2-1	TRBD1	TGTGCCAGCAGTGATAGCCCGGACAGGGCCCGAAATGAGCAGTTCTTC	CASSDSPDRARNEQFF
few	TRBV6-1	TRBJ1-5	-	TGTGCCAGCAGTGAGTTACAGGGTTATAGCAATCAGCCCCAGCATTTT	CASSELQGYSNQPQHF
-	TRBV25-1	TRBJ2-7	TRBD1	TGTGCCAGCAACCCAGGGGGTAGGGGACCTACCTCCTACGAGCAGTACTTC	CASNPGGRGPTSYEQYF
-	TRBV5-1	TRBJ2-6	-	TGCGCCAGCAGCGAGGGACATGCTGGGGCCAACGTCCTGACTTTC	CASSEGHAGANVLTF
many	TRBV5-1	TRBJ1-1	-	TGCGCCAGCAGTTCTGCTCGGCACGGATACACTGAAGCTTTCTTT	CASSSARHGYTEAFF
few	TRBV20-1	TRBJ2-3	TRBD2	TGCAGTGCTAGATATATGACTAGCGCGCAGTATTTT	CSARYMTSAQYF
-	TRBV10-3	TRBJ2-2	-	TGTGCCATCAGTGAGTTGCTGGGGGGCGCCGGGGAGCTGTTTTTT	CAISELLGGAGELFF
-	TRBV12-3/TRBV12-4	TRBJ2-5	TRBD1	TGTGCCAGCAGTTTCGGACAGGGGGCAGGAGAGACCCAGTACTTC	CASSFGQGAGETQYF
many	TRBV5-1	TRBJ1-1	-	TGCGCCAGCAGCTTGGGCAGCCGCACTGAAGCTTTCTTT	CASSLGSRTEAFF
few	TRBV6-1	TRBJ1-6	TRBD1	TGTGCCAGCAGTGAGTTCGGACAGGGTAATTCACCCCTCCACTTT	CASSEFGQGNSPLHF
few	TRBV11-2	TRBJ2-3	-	TGTGCCAGCAGCTTAGGTTTGAGGGGTACAGATACGCAGTATTTT	CASSLGLRGTDTQYF
few	TRBV29-1	TRBJ2-3	-	TGCAGCGTGACTTGGGGGGCCGCAGATACGCAGTATTTT	CSVTWGAADTQYF
-	TRBV20-1	TRBJ1-2	TRBD1	TGCAGTGCTAGAGAGGGACAGGGTGGCTACACCTTC	CSAREGQGGYTF
-	TRBV10-3	TRBJ2-1	TRBD2	TGTGCCATCAGTTTGGGTCGGGAGGGTGGCAATGAGCAGTTCTTC	CAISLGREGGNEQFF
many	TRBV3-1	TRBJ1-3	TRBD1	TGTGCCAGCAGCCAAGCGACAGGGCCTGGAAACACCATATATTTT	CASSQATGPGNTIYF
few	TRBV6-5	TRBJ2-2	TRBD2	TGTGCCAGCAGTTATAGAGGACTAGAAATTCCCACCGGGGAGCTGTTTTTT	CASSYRGLEIPTGELFF